These T cell receptor beta chains were read from a single sample in a study of cytomegalovirus exposure and HLA in healthy donors. Profiling relied on immunoSEQ multiplex PCR, and the TCRdb table lists in-frame clones only, not all of them. The sample holds some 170,000 clones, 65% to 85% seen once. Material for sequencing was PBMCs. The receptors were gathered from a woman in her twenties or thirties in good health and CMV-seropositive. Both conserved end residues are part of each CDR3. The D gene is left open where the match is weak. Size values are once, few and many counts, or a class for expanded clones, and some rows have none.

>-|TRBD1|TRBJ1-1|TRBV25-1
TGTGCCAGCAGTGACCGCGGGACAGGGGACACTGAAGCTTTCTTT
CASSDRGTGDTEAFF
>-|-|TRBJ1-1|TRBV13
TGTGCCAGCACACAGTGGGGGACTACTGAAGCTTTCTTT
CASTQWGTTEAFF
>-|TRBD1|TRBJ1-3|TRBV5-1
TGCGCCAGCAGCTTGGCCGACAGGGCCCCTGGAAACACCATATATTTT
CASSLADRAPGNTIYF
>few|-|TRBJ1-3|TRBV19
TGTGCCAGTAGTATTATTAGGGGGTCCGGAAACACCATATATTTT
CASSIIRGSGNTIYF
>-|TRBD1|TRBJ1-2|TRBV6-6
TGTGCCAGCGTCGGGACAGCAATTAACTATGGCTACACCTTC
CASVGTAINYGYTF
>-|TRBD2|TRBJ2-5|TRBV5-1
TGCGCCAGCAGCTTGGGGCTAGCGGGGGTGGAGACCCAGTACTTC
CASSLGLAGVETQYF
>once|TRBD2|TRBJ2-7|TRBV28
TGTGCCAGCAGTTTATTCGCCCGACTAGCGCACGAGCAGTACTTC
CASSLFARLAHEQYF
>-|TRBD1|TRBJ1-4|TRBV25-1
TGTGCCAGCAGTGAAAAACGGGACAGGTTTAATGAAAAACTGTTTTTT
CASSEKRDRFNEKLFF
>-|-|TRBJ2-7|TRBV10-2
TGCGCCCCGGGGGGCTTGCCCCACGAGCAGTACTTC
CAPGGLPHEQYF
>-|TRBD1|TRBJ2-7|TRBV7-9
TGTGCCAGCAGCTTAGCGCGGGACAGGGGGCGCGAGCAGTACTTC
CASSLARDRGREQYF
>once|TRBD1|TRBJ1-5|TRBV19
TGTGCCAGTAGTATCGGGACAGGGGACCAGCCCCAGCATTTT
CASSIGTGDQPQHF
>-|-|TRBJ1-2|TRBV5-6
TGTGCCAGCAGCCCCGGGGGAGTATATGGCTACACCTTC
CASSPGGVYGYTF
>-|-|TRBJ2-5|TRBV5-1
TGCGCCAGCAGCTTGGGGAGCATGGAGACCCAGTACTTC
CASSLGSMETQYF
>-|TRBD1|TRBJ2-7|TRBV11-1
TGTGCCAGCAGCTGGGACAGGGGTAGCTCCTACGAGCAGTACTTC
CASSWDRGSSYEQYF
>-|TRBD1|TRBJ1-3|TRBV5-1
TGCGCCAGCAGCTTGGGACAGGGAGGAAACACCATATATTTT
CASSLGQGGNTIYF
>-|-|TRBJ2-7|TRBV2
TGTGCCAGCAGTGAAGAGGCTAGAAAGCAGTACTTC
CASSEEARKQYF
>once|TRBD1|TRBJ2-5|TRBV5-4
TGTGCCAGCAGCCCCGGGACAGGGAAAGAGACCCAGTACTTC
CASSPGTGKETQYF
>-|-|TRBJ2-2|TRBV5-1
TGCGCCAGCAGAGCGTCATTGGTTCCCGGGGAGCTGTTTTTT
CASRASLVPGELFF
>-|TRBD1|TRBJ2-3|TRBV9
TGTGCCAGCAGCGGACGGACAGGGCGTGGAGATACGCAGTATTTT
CASSGRTGRGDTQYF
>-|-|TRBJ1-2|TRBV19
TGTGCCAGCCGGACAGCCTATGGCTACACCTTC
CASRTAYGYTF
>few|-|TRBJ1-3|TRBV6-1
TGTGCCAGCAGTAGTAATCCCACAGGGATTAACACCATATATTTT
CASSSNPTGINTIYF
>-|TRBD1|TRBJ1-6|TRBV7-2
TGTGCCAGCAGCTTAAGCGGGACAGGGGAGTTTGGTTCACCCCTCCACTTT
CASSLSGTGEFGSPLHF
>-|-|TRBJ1-5|TRBV6-1
TGTGCCAGCAGTGATAGGGGGTATCAGCCCCAGCATTTT
CASSDRGYQPQHF
>-|-|TRBJ1-2|TRBV4-3
TGCGCCAGCAGCCAGATACAGGGAGCAGTAAAATATGGCTACACCTTC
CASSQIQGAVKYGYTF
>-|-|TRBJ1-3|TRBV7-5
TGTGCCAGAAGTTGTGAGGACTCTGGAAACACCATATATTTT
CARSCEDSGNTIYF
>-|TRBD1|TRBJ1-6|TRBV4-3
TGCGCCAGCAGCCAAGATCTGAGGACAGGACGCTTGAATTCACCCCTCCACTTT
CASSQDLRTGRLNSPLHF
>-|-|TRBJ1-2|TRBV4-2
TGTGCCAGCAGCCCTCGGGGTGGTGGCTACACCTTC
CASSPRGGGYTF
>-|-|TRBJ2-2|TRBV6-6
TGTGCCAGCAGTTACGAACGGGGAACCGGGGAGCTGTTTTTT
CASSYERGTGELFF
>-|TRBD2|TRBJ2-5|TRBV30
TGTGCCTGGAGTGAAAACGGGGGGGCATACGAGACCCAGTACTTC
CAWSENGGAYETQYF
>-|-|TRBJ1-2|TRBV9
TGTGCCAGCAGCGTTGCGGCCACCTTC
CASSVAATF
>-|-|TRBJ2-3|TRBV18
TGTGCCAGCTCATCCTCGAATGAGGATACGCAGTATTTT
CASSSSNEDTQYF
>few|-|TRBJ1-3|TRBV13
TGTGCCAGCAGCACTAACCCTGGAAACACCATATATTTT
CASSTNPGNTIYF
>once|TRBD1|TRBJ1-5|TRBV5-1
TGCGCCAGCAGCTCCGGGACAGGCGGTCAGCCCCAGCATTTT
CASSSGTGGQPQHF
>-|TRBD2|TRBJ2-3|TRBV11-2
TGTGCCAGCAGCTTAAGGGGACTAGCTAAACATACGCAGTATTTT
CASSLRGLAKHTQYF
>-|-|TRBJ2-4|TRBV15
TGTGCCACCAGCAGAGATTATCCAGGTCTCACCTCCTTC
CATSRDYPGLTSF
>once|-|TRBJ2-3|TRBV6-4
TGTGCCAGCAGTACCAGGGTAGGCTTTAATACGCAGTATTTT
CASSTRVGFNTQYF
>few|-|TRBJ2-5|TRBV2
TGTGCCAGCAGTGAAAACAGGGACGAAGAGACCCAGTACTTC
CASSENRDEETQYF
>-|TRBD2|TRBJ2-1|TRBV2
TGTGCCAGCAGCGATCGCAAACCGGGACTAGCGGGGAGTGAGCAGTTCTTC
CASSDRKPGLAGSEQFF
>-|-|TRBJ1-2|TRBV5-1
TGCGCCAGCAGCTTGGGGCGGGCGAATGGCTACACCTTC
CASSLGRANGYTF
>-|-|TRBJ1-2|TRBV5-5
TGTGCCAGCAGCGTTCGGGGGGCCCCAGCTAACTATGGCTACACCTTC
CASSVRGAPANYGYTF
>-|-|TRBJ1-5|TRBV10-3
TGTGCCATCAGGAAAACAGTAAATCAGCCCCAGCATTTT
CAIRKTVNQPQHF
>-|TRBD1|TRBJ2-5|TRBV5-1
TGCGCCAGCAGCTGGGGACAGGGCGGGGAGACCCAGTACTTC
CASSWGQGGETQYF
>-|TRBD1|TRBJ1-5|TRBV7-2
TGTGCCAGCAGCTTACTGGGACAGGCGCAGCCCCAGCATTTT
CASSLLGQAQPQHF
>-|-|TRBJ2-3|TRBV5-1
TGCGCCAGCAGCTTGGCCCGGGACGGGGGAGATACGCAGTATTTT
CASSLARDGGDTQYF
>once|-|TRBJ2-3|TRBV27
TGTGCCAGCAGTTTATCAGACAGAAGGATGTATTTT
CASSLSDRRMYF
>-|-|TRBJ2-1|TRBV9
TGTGCCAGCAGCGTATGGAGGGAAGCGGAGCAGTTCTTC
CASSVWREAEQFF
>-|TRBD1|TRBJ1-4|TRBV6-1
TGTGCCAGCACTGAGACAGGGGGGCATGAAAAACTGTTTTTT
CASTETGGHEKLFF
>-|-|TRBJ1-1|TRBV7-2
TGTGCCAGCAGCTTACAAGTCGGTAGGGGCGCTGAAGCTTTCTTT
CASSLQVGRGAEAFF
>-|-|TRBJ2-7|TRBV18
TGTGCCAGCTCACCGGGGACAAGGTCATACTACGAGCAGTACTTC
CASSPGTRSYYEQYF
>-|-|TRBJ2-1|TRBV9
TGTGCCAGCAGCGCACCTCGCTCCGGGCAGGGTGGGTACAATGAGCAGTTCTTC
CASSAPRSGQGGYNEQFF
>-|TRBD2|TRBJ2-3|TRBV7-2
TGTGCCAGCAGACAAACTAGCGGTATAGATACGCAGTATTTT
CASRQTSGIDTQYF